Reported below is one T cell receptor beta chain. The target antigen is unknown. The data were produced by immunoSEQ multiplex PCR, yet TCRdb's version contains in-frame clones alone and is incomplete. In the table there are some 89,000 clones, around 84% of which are singletons. This sample is part of a study of OX40 agonist ivuxolimab in advanced cancers. Study-wide results and limits: The antigens recognized by the expanded peripheral T cells, that is their antigen specificity, were not determined.

Trimming cost V 0 bases and J 8 bases, with 13 bases left between them. The germline CDR1 and CDR2 sequences are SEHNR and FQNEAQ (reference sequence). The CDR3 loop spans 14 amino acids. The V gene is TRBV7-9, the J gene TRBJ1-2; no clear D. Source: CD4+ or CD8+ T cells sorted from blood, taken in a trial of the OX40 agonist ivuxolimab. This clonotype was obtained from an adult with an advanced solid tumor such as melanoma, head and neck, liver or kidney cancer. The CDR3 region has the DNA TGTGCCAGCAGCTTAGCGGTAGCGGTAAGGGGCTACACCTTC. Protein sequence: CASSLAVAVRGYTF.